This is a list of T cell receptor beta chains from one sample in a study of blood T cell repertoires in COVID-19. Produced via immunoSEQ multiplex PCR; TCRdb's table is partial and in-frame only. The sample has some 150,000 clones; 87% are singletons. The sequenced material came from peripheral blood. The receptors were sampled from a man between 50 and 59 years old with active COVID-19. Both conserved end residues are part of each CDR3. D genes are given only for firm matches. Size tells how often a clone was seen (once, few, many) or the class of an expanded clone, and some rows leave it out.

TRBJ2-3	-	TRBV7-9	TRBD1	TGTGCCAGCAGCTCCCGAAGACAGGGACGTGGGGTTAGCACAGATACGCAGTATTTT	CASSSRRQGRGVSTDTQYF
TRBJ2-3	-	TRBV19	TRBD2	TGTGCCAGTAGTGGCGGGGGGGTGTCAGATACGCAGTATTTT	CASSGGGVSDTQYF
TRBJ1-5	-	TRBV6-2/TRBV6-3	TRBD1	TGTGCCAGCAGTTATCGAGACAGGGGATCTCCGCGCAATCAGCCCCAGCATTTT	CASSYRDRGSPRNQPQHF
TRBJ2-1	once	TRBV7-3	TRBD2	TGTGCCAGCAGCCCAAGACTAGCCCTCCTTGGGGAGCAGTTCTTC	CASSPRLALLGEQFF
TRBJ2-3	-	TRBV3-1/TRBV3-2	-	TGTGCCAGCAGGGCCCTAGGGGGGGGAGCCACAGATACGCAGTATTTT	CASRALGGGATDTQYF
TRBJ2-7	few	TRBV12-3/TRBV12-4	-	TGTGCCAGCAGTTTTCGGGGAAAGGAGCAGTACTTC	CASSFRGKEQYF
TRBJ2-7	once	TRBV4-3	-	TGCGCCAGCAGCCAGGGCCCGGCCGTGGGCGAGCAGTACTTC	CASSQGPAVGEQYF
TRBJ2-5	-	TRBV4-2	-	TGTGCCAGCAGCCAAGTGGACTCGAGGGGGGAGACCCAGTACTTC	CASSQVDSRGETQYF
TRBJ2-7	-	TRBV3-1/TRBV3-2	-	TGTGCCAGCAGCCACCGGAGACCATACGAGCAGTACTTC	CASSHRRPYEQYF
TRBJ2-2	-	TRBV5-4	TRBD2	TGTGCCAGCAGTTGGGGACTAGCGGGGGGCCCTTGGAACACCGGGGAGCTGTTTTTT	CASSWGLAGGPWNTGELFF
TRBJ1-1	-	TRBV12-3/TRBV12-4	-	TGTGCCAGCAGCCCGTCGGGTTATGCTGAAGCTTTCTTT	CASSPSGYAEAFF
TRBJ1-2	-	TRBV27	-	TGTGCCAGCAGTCTCCAGGGTCAGGGCTACACCTTC	CASSLQGQGYTF
TRBJ1-1	-	TRBV29-1	-	TGCAGCGTTGAGAGGCCGAACACTGAAGCTTTCTTT	CSVERPNTEAFF
TRBJ2-7	-	TRBV5-1	-	TGCGCCAGCAGCCCGGGGGTATGGGGCTACGAGCAGTACTTC	CASSPGVWGYEQYF
TRBJ1-6	-	TRBV3-1/TRBV3-2	-	TGTGCCAGCAGCCAGGGGGGACGGATAAATTCACCCCTCCACTTT	CASSQGGRINSPLHF
TRBJ1-6	-	TRBV3-1/TRBV3-2	TRBD1	TGTGCCAGCAGCCTAGGGACAGGGACCTATAATTCACCCCTCCACTTT	CASSLGTGTYNSPLHF
TRBJ1-4	-	TRBV16	-	TGTGCCAGCAGCCAATATCAGGGTGTGTTTGAAAAACTGTTTTTT	CASSQYQGVFEKLFF
TRBJ1-3	once	TRBV19	-	TGTGCCAGTAGTATAGATCTAGGCCGACAGACTGGAAACACCATATATTTT	CASSIDLGRQTGNTIYF
TRBJ2-7	-	TRBV7-9	-	TGTGCCAGCAGCCGTAGAGTGGGAGTGGGGGAGCAGTACTTC	CASSRRVGVGEQYF
TRBJ1-4	-	TRBV24-1	TRBD1	TGTGCCACCAGTGATTCTACAGGGGGGGGCTCAACTAATGAAAAACTGTTTTTT	CATSDSTGGGSTNEKLFF
TRBJ1-3	-	TRBV6-2/TRBV6-3	-	TGTGCCAGCAGCCTTTACTCTGGAAACACCATATATTTT	CASSLYSGNTIYF
TRBJ1-2	once	TRBV12-5	TRBD1	TGTGCTAGTGGTTTGGTACTCAACCCCGCCGCGACAGGGGCTGGCTATGGCTACACCTTC	CASGLVLNPAATGAGYGYTF
TRBJ1-1	-	TRBV12-3/TRBV12-4	-	TGTGCCAGCACTCTGACAGGCAACACTGAAGCTTTCTTT	CASTLTGNTEAFF
TRBJ2-7	-	TRBV5-6	TRBD2	TGTGCCAGCAGCTTCGGAGGACTAGCGGGTATTGGGAACTACGAGCAGTACTTC	CASSFGGLAGIGNYEQYF
TRBJ2-1	-	TRBV5-1	TRBD1	TGCGCCAGCAGCTCCGGGACAGGCAATGAGCAGTTCTTC	CASSSGTGNEQFF
TRBJ1-1	once	TRBV29-1	-	TGCAGCGGACAAACGACAGGGAACACTGAAGCTTTCTTT	CSGQTTGNTEAFF
TRBJ2-7	once	TRBV5-1	TRBD2	TGCGCCAGCAGCTTGGCCCCTAGCGGGGGGGCGTCCGAGCAGTACTTC	CASSLAPSGGASEQYF
TRBJ2-3	-	TRBV11-1	-	TGTGCCAGCAGCCCCGAACGGACTATGCAGTATTTT	CASSPERTMQYF
TRBJ1-4	-	TRBV11-2	TRBD1	TGTGCCAGCAGCTTGACAGGGGCCGGCCCTTGGGAAAAACTGTTTTTT	CASSLTGAGPWEKLFF
TRBJ2-5	-	TRBV5-1	TRBD1	TGCGCCAGCACCAAGACAGGGGTATCGGGAGAGGCCCAGTACTTC	CASTKTGVSGEAQYF
TRBJ1-3	-	TRBV7-9	-	TGTGCCAGCAGCTTAGCGTTGGCCTCCCGAAACACCATATATTTT	CASSLALASRNTIYF
TRBJ2-2	-	TRBV6-6	-	TGTGCCAGCAGTTACTCGGATAGGGGCTACACCGGGGAGCTGTTTTTT	CASSYSDRGYTGELFF
TRBJ1-4	-	TRBV18	TRBD1	TGTGCCAGCTCAGAACAGGGGAAAGTAGGAGAAAAACTGTTTTTT	CASSEQGKVGEKLFF
TRBJ2-3	-	TRBV18	TRBD2	TGTGCCAGCCGGGGGGAGTCAGATACGCAGTATTTT	CASRGESDTQYF
TRBJ2-7	-	TRBV5-6	TRBD2	TGTGCCAGCAGCTTATACGGGACTAGCGGATACGAGCAGTACTTC	CASSLYGTSGYEQYF
TRBJ2-3	-	TRBV7-8	-	TGTGCCAGCAGCTTAGGGGCAGGGGCGGGCACAGATACGCAGTATTTT	CASSLGAGAGTDTQYF
TRBJ2-2	-	TRBV5-4	-	TGTGCCAGCAGCTTGGGACAAAACACCGGGGAGCTGTTTTTT	CASSLGQNTGELFF
TRBJ1-2	-	TRBV11-1	-	TGTGCCAGCAGCCTGAGCGGGGTCGGGAACTATGGCTACACCTTC	CASSLSGVGNYGYTF
TRBJ1-2	-	TRBV6-5	-	TGTGCCACGTTCAGGGAAGGTGGCTACACCTTC	CATFREGGYTF
TRBJ1-6	-	TRBV5-5	-	TGTGCCAGCAGCTGGGAGGGAGATCCTAATTCACCCCTCCACTTT	CASSWEGDPNSPLHF
TRBJ1-6	-	TRBV6-4	-	TGTGCCAGCAGTGAAACGGCGGTTGATTCACCCCTCCACTTT	CASSETAVDSPLHF
TRBJ2-1	-	TRBV6-1	-	TGTGCCAGCAGTGAAGTTCGCAGCTCCTACAATGAGCAGTTCTTC	CASSEVRSSYNEQFF
TRBJ2-5	-	TRBV18	TRBD1	TGTGCCAGCTCACCCCCGGACAGGGGTCGGGGAGAGACCCAGTACTTC	CASSPPDRGRGETQYF
TRBJ2-5	-	TRBV15	-	TGTGCCACCAGCATGGCGGGCTCCGAAGAGACCCAGTACTTC	CATSMAGSEETQYF
TRBJ2-2	once	TRBV5-4	-	TGTGCCAGCAGCGTGGGCACTAGGAATTGGGGCACCGGGGAGCTGTTTTTT	CASSVGTRNWGTGELFF
TRBJ2-7	few	TRBV5-5	-	TGTGCCAGCAGCTTAGTTCTAATGGGGGGTTTTTTCTCCGAGCAGTACTTC	CASSLVLMGGFFSEQYF
TRBJ2-7	-	TRBV5-1	TRBD2	TGCGCCAGCAGCCCAAGCGGGGGGGCCTACGAGCAGTACTTC	CASSPSGGAYEQYF
TRBJ1-3	few	TRBV6-5	TRBD1	TGTGCCAGCACCGACAGGGGCGCTGGAAACACCATATATTTT	CASTDRGAGNTIYF
TRBJ2-5	-	TRBV9	TRBD2	TGTGCCAGCAGCGTACGGCTAGCGGGGCCCCAAGAGACCCAGTACTTC	CASSVRLAGPQETQYF
TRBJ2-2	-	TRBV10-1	TRBD2	TGCGCCAGCAGTGATTCTAGCGGGGTGAACAAGAACACCGGGGAGCTGTTTTTT	CASSDSSGVNKNTGELFF
TRBJ2-7	-	TRBV5-6	TRBD1	TGTGCCAGCAGCCCGACAGGGTCCTACGAGCAGTACTTC	CASSPTGSYEQYF
TRBJ1-1	-	TRBV18	-	TGTGCCAGCTCACCTCTCAGGGAAGCAACTGAAGCTTTCTTT	CASSPLREATEAFF
TRBJ2-1	-	TRBV5-1	-	TGCGCCAGCCGGCCGGGACACTCATCTTACAATGAGCAGTTCTTC	CASRPGHSSYNEQFF
TRBJ2-2	-	TRBV3-1/TRBV3-2	-	TGTGCCAGCAGCCCTTCAGGGGCGGCCGGGGAGCTGTTTTTT	CASSPSGAAGELFF
TRBJ2-1	-	TRBV3-1/TRBV3-2	TRBD2	TGTGCCAGCAGCCAAGTCACGAGCGGGGGGAACAATGAGCAGTTCTTC	CASSQVTSGGNNEQFF
TRBJ2-5	-	TRBV5-4	TRBD1	TGTGCCAGCAGCTTAGGGACAGGGAGCTTCCAAGAGACCCAGTACTTC	CASSLGTGSFQETQYF
TRBJ2-7	-	TRBV12-3/TRBV12-4	TRBD2	TGTGCCAGCACCTCGGGAGGATCCTACGAGCAGTACTTC	CASTSGGSYEQYF
TRBJ1-4	-	TRBV27	TRBD1	TGTGCCAGCAGTTTCTCCCGAACAGGGGGGCGGGAAAAACTGTTTTTT	CASSFSRTGGREKLFF
TRBJ2-2	-	TRBV15	-	TGTGCCACTAGGGGGGGAGCAAGCGGGACCGGGGAGCTGTTTTTT	CATRGGASGTGELFF